This T cell receptor beta chain was retrieved from a study of siplizumab effects on memory and regulatory T cells. Findings of the study overall: Unstimulated subsets accounted for the mapping of only a minor share of the clones that were alloreactive.

Sequencing was performed with immunoSEQ multiplex PCR; in TCRdb, only in-frame clones are kept and a portion is missing. The data show under 100,000 clones, 85% to 95% seen once. The CDR3 contains 17 residues. V gave up 0 bases and J gave up 1 base, with 13 bases separating them. The germline V gene has CDR1 SGHAT and CDR2 FQNNGV. Comments on this clone: Its antigen is as yet unknown.

Sequenced sample: non-Treg CD4+ T cells sorted from blood. The receptor was derived from a human donor in good health. This chain joins TRBV11-2 and TRBJ1-5; no definite D call. The CDR3 loop reads CASSLDNRGYSNQPQHF. The DNA for the CDR3 is TGTGCCAGCAGCTTAGATAATCGAGGTTACAGCAATCAGCCCCAGCATTTT.